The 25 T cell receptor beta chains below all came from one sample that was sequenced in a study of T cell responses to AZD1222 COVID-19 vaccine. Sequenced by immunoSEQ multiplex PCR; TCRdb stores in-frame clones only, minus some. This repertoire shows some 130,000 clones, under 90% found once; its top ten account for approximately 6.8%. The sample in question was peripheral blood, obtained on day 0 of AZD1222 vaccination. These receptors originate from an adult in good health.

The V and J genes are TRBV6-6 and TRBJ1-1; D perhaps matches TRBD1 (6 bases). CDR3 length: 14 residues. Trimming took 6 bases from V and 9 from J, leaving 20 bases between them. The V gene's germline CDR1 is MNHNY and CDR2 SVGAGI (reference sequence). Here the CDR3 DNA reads TGTGCCAGCAGCTCCCTGGGGGGCGAGGAGAAAGCTTTCTTT. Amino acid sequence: CASSSLGGEEKAFF.

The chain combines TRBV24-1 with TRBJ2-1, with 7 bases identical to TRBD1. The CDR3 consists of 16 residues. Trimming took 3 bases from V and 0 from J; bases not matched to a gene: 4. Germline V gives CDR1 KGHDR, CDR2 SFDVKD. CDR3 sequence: CATSDKGASSYNEQFF. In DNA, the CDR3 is TGTGCCACCAGTGATAAGGGGGCCAGCTCCTACAATGAGCAGTTCTTC.

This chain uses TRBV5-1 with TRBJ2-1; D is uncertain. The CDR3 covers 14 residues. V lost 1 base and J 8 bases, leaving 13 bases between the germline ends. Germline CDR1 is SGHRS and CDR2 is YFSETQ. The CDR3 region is CASSLLIKVHEQFF. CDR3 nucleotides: TGCGCCAGCAGCTTGCTTATTAAGGTCCATGAGCAGTTCTTC.

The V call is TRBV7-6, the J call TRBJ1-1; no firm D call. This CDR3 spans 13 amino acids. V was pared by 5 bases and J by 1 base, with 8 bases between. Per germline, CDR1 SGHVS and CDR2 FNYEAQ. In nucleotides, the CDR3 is TGTGCCAGCAGCCATAACAAGAACACTGAAGCTTTCTTT. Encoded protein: CASSHNKNTEAFF.

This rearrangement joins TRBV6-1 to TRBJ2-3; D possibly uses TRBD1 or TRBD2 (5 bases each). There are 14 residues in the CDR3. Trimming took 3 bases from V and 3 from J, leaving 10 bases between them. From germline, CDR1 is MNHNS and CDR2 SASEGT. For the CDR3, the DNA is TGTGCCAGCAGTGATGGGACGAGAACAGATACGCAGTATTTT. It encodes CASSDGTRTDTQYF.

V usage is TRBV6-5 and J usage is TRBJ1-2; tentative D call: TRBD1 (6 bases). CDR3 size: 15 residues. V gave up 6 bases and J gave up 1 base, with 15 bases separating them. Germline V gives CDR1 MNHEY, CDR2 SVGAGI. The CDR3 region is CASRKLPGHNYGYTF. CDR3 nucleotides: TGTGCCAGCAGGAAGTTGCCGGGACATAACTATGGCTACACCTTC.

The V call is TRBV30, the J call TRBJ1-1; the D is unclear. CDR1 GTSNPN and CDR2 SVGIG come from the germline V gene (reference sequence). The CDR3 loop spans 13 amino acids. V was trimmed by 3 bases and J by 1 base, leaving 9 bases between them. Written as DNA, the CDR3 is TGTGCCTGGAGCTCCCACTCGAACACTGAAGCTTTCTTT. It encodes CAWSSHSNTEAFF.

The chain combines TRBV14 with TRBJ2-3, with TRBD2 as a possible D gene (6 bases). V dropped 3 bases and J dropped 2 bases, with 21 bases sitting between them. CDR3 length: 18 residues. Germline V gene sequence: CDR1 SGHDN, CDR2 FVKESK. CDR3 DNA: TGTGCCAGCAGCCACAGAAGGTGGCGCGGGGCCTTCACAGATACGCAGTATTTT. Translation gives CASSHRRWRGAFTDTQYF.

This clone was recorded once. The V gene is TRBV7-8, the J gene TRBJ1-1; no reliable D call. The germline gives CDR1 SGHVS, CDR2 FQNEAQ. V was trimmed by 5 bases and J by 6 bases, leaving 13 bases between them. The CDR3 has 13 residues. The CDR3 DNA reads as TGTGCCAGCAGCCCCTCCCTCGGGCCTGAAGCTTTCTTT. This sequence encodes CASSPSLGPEAFF.

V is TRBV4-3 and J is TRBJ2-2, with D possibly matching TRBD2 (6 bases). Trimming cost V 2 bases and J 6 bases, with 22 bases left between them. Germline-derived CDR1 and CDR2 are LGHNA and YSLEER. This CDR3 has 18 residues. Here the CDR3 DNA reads TGCGCCAGCAGCCAATCAAAAAGATTAGGCAGGGAGGCCGGGGAGCTGTTTTTT. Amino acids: CASSQSKRLGREAGELFF.

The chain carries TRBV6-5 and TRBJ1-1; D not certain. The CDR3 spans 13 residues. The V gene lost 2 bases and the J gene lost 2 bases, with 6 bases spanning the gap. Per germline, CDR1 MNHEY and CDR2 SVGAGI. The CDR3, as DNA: TGTGCCAGCAGTTACGCAGTAAACACTGAAGCTTTCTTT. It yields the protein CASSYAVNTEAFF.

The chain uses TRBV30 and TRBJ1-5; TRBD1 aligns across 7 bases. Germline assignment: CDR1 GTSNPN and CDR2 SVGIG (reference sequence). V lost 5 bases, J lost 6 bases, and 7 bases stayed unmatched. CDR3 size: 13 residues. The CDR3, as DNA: TGTGCCTGGGACAGGGATCGGGGTCAGCCCCAGCATTTT. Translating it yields CAWDRDRGQPQHF.

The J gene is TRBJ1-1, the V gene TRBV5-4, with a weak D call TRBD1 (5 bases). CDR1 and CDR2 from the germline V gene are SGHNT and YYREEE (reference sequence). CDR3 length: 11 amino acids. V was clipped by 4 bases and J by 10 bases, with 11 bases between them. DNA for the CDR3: TGTGCCAGCAGCCAGGGACCGGGAGCTTTCTTT. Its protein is CASSQGPGAFF.

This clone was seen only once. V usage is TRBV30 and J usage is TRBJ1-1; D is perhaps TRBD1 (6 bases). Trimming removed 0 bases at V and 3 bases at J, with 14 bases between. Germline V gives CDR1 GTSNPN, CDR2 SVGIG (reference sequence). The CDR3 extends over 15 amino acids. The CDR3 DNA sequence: TGTGCCTGGAGTGTAGGGGGACTGTTGGACACTGAAGCTTTCTTT. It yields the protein CAWSVGGLLDTEAFF.

For the CDR3, the DNA is TGTGCCAGCAGAGCGGGACGGATACAGAACACTGAAGCTTTCTTT. Translated, it gives CASRAGRIQNTEAFF. The chain carries TRBV6-5 and TRBJ1-1; D might be TRBD1 (5 bases). The CDR3 extends over 15 amino acids. Germline V gene sequence: CDR1 MNHEY, CDR2 SVGAGI. Between the trimmed V and J ends, which lost 6 bases and 1 base, there was a span of 15 bases.

CDR3 sequence (DNA): TGTGCCAGCAGCTGGGGGGGAGAGACCCAGTACTTC. It translates to CASSWGGETQYF. The V and J genes are TRBV6-5 and TRBJ2-5, with 7 bases aligning to TRBD2. The CDR3 runs 12 residues. The junction had 2 bases not matched to a gene; V was cut back by 6 bases and J by 4 bases. The germline CDR1 and CDR2 sequences are MNHEY and SVGAGI.

The CDR3 region has the DNA TGTGCCAGCAGCCTCGGACGGAGAGGAAACACCATATATTTT. Amino acids: CASSLGRRGNTIYF. The chain carries TRBV6-5 and TRBJ1-3; D gene ambiguous. Between the trimmed V and J ends, which lost 6 bases and 4 bases, there was a span of 13 bases. CDR3 length: 14 residues. Germline CDR1 is MNHEY and CDR2 is SVGAGI.

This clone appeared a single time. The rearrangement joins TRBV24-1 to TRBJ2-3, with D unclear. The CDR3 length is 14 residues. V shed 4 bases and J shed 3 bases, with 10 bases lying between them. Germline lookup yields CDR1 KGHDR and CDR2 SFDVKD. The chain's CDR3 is CATSDPSRTDTQYF. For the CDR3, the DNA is TGTGCCACCAGTGACCCAAGTAGAACAGATACGCAGTATTTT.

CDR3 in DNA: TGTGCCAGCAGTGATCGCGGGGAACCTAACTATGGCTACACCTTC. It yields the protein CASSDRGEPNYGYTF. The V gene is TRBV6-1, the J gene TRBJ1-2; D is uncertain. The CDR3 runs to 15 residues. CDR1 is MNHNS and CDR2 is SASEGT in the germline V gene. Between the trimmed V and J ends, which lost 3 bases and 0 bases, there was a span of 11 bases.

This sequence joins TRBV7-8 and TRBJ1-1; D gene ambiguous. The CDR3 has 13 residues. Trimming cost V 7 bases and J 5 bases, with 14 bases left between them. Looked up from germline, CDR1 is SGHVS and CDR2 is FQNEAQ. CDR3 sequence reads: CASTPGGQTEAFF. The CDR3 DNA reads TGTGCCAGCACCCCGGGAGGGCAAACTGAAGCTTTCTTT.

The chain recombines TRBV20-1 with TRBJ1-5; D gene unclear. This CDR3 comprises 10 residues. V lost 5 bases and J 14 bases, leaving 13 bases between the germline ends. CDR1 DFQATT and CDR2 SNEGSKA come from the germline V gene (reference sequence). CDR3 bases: TGCAGTGCTGGCCCCTTAGGAGAGCATTTT. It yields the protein CSAGPLGEHF.

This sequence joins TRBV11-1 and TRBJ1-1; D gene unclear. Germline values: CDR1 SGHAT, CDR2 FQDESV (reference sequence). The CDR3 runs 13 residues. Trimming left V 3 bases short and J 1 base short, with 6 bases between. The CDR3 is CASSFGENTEAFF. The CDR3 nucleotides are TGTGCCAGCAGCTTCGGGGAGAACACTGAAGCTTTCTTT.

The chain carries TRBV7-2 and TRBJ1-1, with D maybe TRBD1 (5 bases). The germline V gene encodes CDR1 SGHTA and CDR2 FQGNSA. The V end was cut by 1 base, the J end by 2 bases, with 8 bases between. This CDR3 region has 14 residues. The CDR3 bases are TGTGCCAGCAGCTTAGTCGGGGGTAACACTGAAGCTTTCTTT. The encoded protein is CASSLVGGNTEAFF.

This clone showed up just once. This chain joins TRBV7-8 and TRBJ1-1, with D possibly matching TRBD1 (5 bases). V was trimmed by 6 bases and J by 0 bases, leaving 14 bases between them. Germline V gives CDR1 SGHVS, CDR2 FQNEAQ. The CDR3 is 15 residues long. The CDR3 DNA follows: TGTGCCAGCAGAGGGACGAAAACTATGAACACTGAAGCTTTCTTT. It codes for CASRGTKTMNTEAFF.

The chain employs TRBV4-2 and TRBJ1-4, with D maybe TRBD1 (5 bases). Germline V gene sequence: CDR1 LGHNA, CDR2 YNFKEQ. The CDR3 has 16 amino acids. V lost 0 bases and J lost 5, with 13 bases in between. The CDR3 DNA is TGTGCCAGCAGCCAAGATCGGGGGACGGGGAATGAAAAACTGTTTTTT. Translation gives CASSQDRGTGNEKLFF.